The source of this T cell receptor (beta chain) is a study of blood T cell repertoires in COVID-19. The CDR3 spans 14 residues. Trimming removed 5 bases at V and 2 bases at J, with 12 bases between. From germline, CDR1 is SEHNR and CDR2 FQNEAQ (reference sequence). Data came from immunoSEQ multiplex PCR; TCRdb stores just in-frame clones and leaves some out. The sample includes roughly 60,000 clones, around 90% of them seen just once. The TCR was taken from a woman aged 80 or over with active COVID-19. The sample taken for sequencing was peripheral blood. The rearrangement joins TRBV7-9 to TRBJ2-5; D may be TRBD2 (7 bases). The CDR3 here is CASSIRGAQETQYF. The CDR3 DNA sequence: TGTGCCAGCAGCATACGGGGGGCTCAAGAGACCCAGTACTTC.